These T cell receptor beta chains were read from a single sample in a study of T cell responses to AZD1222 COVID-19 vaccine. Repertoires were generated with immunoSEQ multiplex PCR, while TCRdb's copy carries only in-frame clones and drops some. Of some 120,000 clones in the sample, 88% were seen once. Sequenced here: peripheral blood, sampled on day 0 of MenACWY control vaccination. Source of these receptors: an adult in good health. The CDR3 runs from the conserved cysteine through the conserved F or W.

TRBV15	TRBJ1-4	CATSRGSAGEKLFF
TRBV11-2	TRBJ2-7	CASSLRQGGPYEQYF
TRBV18	TRBJ2-7	CASSEQVNSYEQYF
TRBV7-3	TRBJ1-6	CASGTGSYNSPLHF
TRBV3-1/TRBV3-2	TRBJ2-5	CASSQGLMLQETQYF
TRBV5-1	TRBJ2-5	CASSLGSSGRAPQETQYF
TRBV11-2	TRBJ2-7	CASSRDRGAGEQYF
TRBV28	TRBJ2-1	CASRAWRTSGRGNEQFF
TRBV9	TRBJ2-1	CASSGFGAHNEQFF
TRBV11-3	TRBJ2-7	CASSRDSSYEQYF
TRBV6-5	TRBJ2-5	CASSGQGSGEETQYF
TRBV5-1	TRBJ1-1	CASSFRTGGTEAFF
TRBV19	TRBJ2-3	CASGGGTDTQYF
TRBV3-1/TRBV3-2	TRBJ2-7	CASSQAGRGYEQYF
TRBV24-1	TRBJ2-7	CATSDSRSSYEQYF
TRBV28	TRBJ1-2	CASSLLGYGYTF
TRBV5-4	TRBJ1-2	CASSLGGNGYTF
TRBV7-9	TRBJ1-2	CASSLQGLGSYGYTF
TRBV4-1	TRBJ2-7	CASSQEGDRVEQYF
TRBV28	TRBJ1-2	CASSFDRGEGSGYTF
TRBV6-5	TRBJ1-2	CASSYAKGEGYTF
TRBV13	TRBJ1-2	CASSRYPEGGYTF
TRBV2	TRBJ2-1	CASRSGLAGGWEQFF
TRBV7-9	TRBJ1-6	CASSLRPADNSPLHF
TRBV7-9	TRBJ1-1	CASSLRGPMNTEAFF
TRBV5-3	TRBJ1-2	CARSWGQKSCVYGYTF
TRBV9	TRBJ2-2	CASSAEASGRAGELFF
TRBV12-3/TRBV12-4	TRBJ2-5	CASALQETQYF
TRBV5-1	TRBJ2-7	CASSLATSGRAYEQYF
TRBV5-1	TRBJ1-2	CASSRTSGTGVGYTF
TRBV28	TRBJ2-3	CASSFGGLRTDTQYF